These T cell receptor beta chains were read from a single sample in a study of graft-versus-host responses after intestinal transplantation. Profiled with immunoSEQ multiplex PCR; TCRdb holds only in-frame clones, not every one. The sample has fewer than 100,000 clones, 86% seen once. Here the sequenced sample was PBMCs, taken 255 days after intestinal transplant. The receptor source for this set is a human patient who received an intestinal transplant, so some T cells may come from the graft donor. CDR3s include the opening cysteine and the closing phenylalanine or tryptophan.

TRBV7-9	TRBJ1-1	CASSLGAENTEAFF
TRBV5-1	TRBJ1-1	CATTSPENTEAFF
TRBV7-9	TRBJ1-2	CASSPDRGYGYTF
TRBV11-2	TRBJ1-4	CASSTGTGNEKLFF
TRBV28	TRBJ2-7	CASSSRWYEQYF
TRBV27	TRBJ2-7	CASGNRVSGYEQYF
TRBV2	TRBJ2-5	CASSKRSVFQETQYF
TRBV21-1	TRBJ2-5	CASSKPEGCGETQYF
TRBV2	TRBJ2-5	CASSVDRAETQYF
TRBV30	TRBJ1-2	CAWSREGRGYTF
TRBV10-3	TRBJ1-1	CAISESKAVAFF
TRBV7-9	TRBJ1-1	CASSPELRAEAFF
TRBV5-6	TRBJ1-1	CASSSLTGNTEAFF
TRBV19	TRBJ2-5	CASSPWGQGQETQYF
TRBV28	TRBJ2-4	CASSSTTKRGGKNIQYF
TRBV2	TRBJ1-2	CASSPGGVF
TRBV10-3	TRBJ2-3	CAISLLGGMGTDTQYF
TRBV7-8	TRBJ1-5	CASSLGGVQPQHF
TRBV6-1	TRBJ2-3	CASSEGQGADTQYF
TRBV9	TRBJ2-3	CASSLSGGGSTDTQYF
TRBV5-4	TRBJ1-1	CASSNWGSGTEAFF
TRBV11-2	TRBJ2-5	CASSPLGGSQETQYF
TRBV6-5	TRBJ2-1	CASSYPDREGTNEQFF
TRBV7-3	TRBJ1-1	CASSLNGRGRAFF
TRBV10-2	TRBJ2-2	CASSELAGERAYAGELFF
TRBV11-2	TRBJ1-6	CASSPGQANSPLHF
TRBV6-6	TRBJ2-7	CASSYGLAGEQYEQYF
TRBV7-6	TRBJ1-5	CASSLNTGLNQPQHF
TRBV6-1	TRBJ2-1	CASSAEGPRAGAFYNEQFF
TRBV9	TRBJ1-2	CASSVEGYGYTF
TRBV5-1	TRBJ2-2	CASSQTGTNTGELFF
TRBV13	TRBJ2-6	CASSLGTASGANVLTF
TRBV29-1	TRBJ1-5	CSQGRQAIDNQPQHF
TRBV13	TRBJ2-5	CASSPTGQARIETQYF
TRBV6-5	TRBJ1-5	CASSQDVYQPQHF
TRBV25-1	TRBJ1-3	CASSETGFGNTIYF
TRBV28	TRBJ1-3	CASSFPGQGASGNTIYF
TRBV15	TRBJ1-1	CATSRGWTMFEAFF
TRBV4-1	TRBJ2-7	CASSQTSGTENEQYF
TRBV5-1	TRBJ2-7	CASSSGTGGRSYEQYF